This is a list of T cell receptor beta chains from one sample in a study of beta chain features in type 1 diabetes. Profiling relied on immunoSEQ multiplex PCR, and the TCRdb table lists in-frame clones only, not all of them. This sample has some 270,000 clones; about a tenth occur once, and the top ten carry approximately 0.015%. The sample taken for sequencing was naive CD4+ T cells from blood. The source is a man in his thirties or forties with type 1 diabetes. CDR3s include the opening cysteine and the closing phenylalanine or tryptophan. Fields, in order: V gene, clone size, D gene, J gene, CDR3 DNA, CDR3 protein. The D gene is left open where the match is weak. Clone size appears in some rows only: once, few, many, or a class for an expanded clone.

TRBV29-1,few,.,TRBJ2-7,TGCAGCGCGGGGGATCTAAGGACATCAGGCCACGAGCAGTACTTC,CSAGDLRTSGHEQYF
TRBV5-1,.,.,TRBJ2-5,TGCGCCAGCAGCCGGACGGGGAACCAAGAGACCCAGTACTTC,CASSRTGNQETQYF
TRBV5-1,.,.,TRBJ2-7,TGCGCCAGCAGCTGGAAGAGTGGTGAGGTAGAGCAGTACTTC,CASSWKSGEVEQYF
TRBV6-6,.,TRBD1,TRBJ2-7,TGTGCCAGCAGTTACTCGACAGGGGGCTCGTACGAGCAGTACTTC,CASSYSTGGSYEQYF
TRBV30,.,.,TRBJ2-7,TGTGCCTGGAGTTCCGCCTACGAGCAGTACTTC,CAWSSAYEQYF
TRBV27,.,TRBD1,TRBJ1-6,TGTGCCAGCAGTATGGACAGGGGTAATTCACCCCTCCACTTT,CASSMDRGNSPLHF
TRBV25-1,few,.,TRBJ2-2,TGTGCCAGCAGTGACGGACGGGGTGGGGAGCTGTTTTTT,CASSDGRGGELFF
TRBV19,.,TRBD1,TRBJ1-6,TGTGCCAGTAGTGCTACAGGGGGAGGATCACCCCTCCACTTT,CASSATGGGSPLHF
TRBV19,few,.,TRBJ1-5,TGTGCCAGTAGTCCCAATCACAGGGAAGGACTTGAGCATTTT,CASSPNHREGLEHF
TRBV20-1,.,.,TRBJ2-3,TGCAGTGCTAGAGATCCTAATACGCAGTATTTT,CSARDPNTQYF
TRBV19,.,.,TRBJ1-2,TGTGCCAGTAGTATCACCTATAACTATGGCTACACCTTC,CASSITYNYGYTF
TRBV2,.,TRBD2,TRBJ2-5,TGTGCCAGCAGTGAAGCGAGGACTAGCGGAACGTACCAAGAGACCCAGTACTTC,CASSEARTSGTYQETQYF
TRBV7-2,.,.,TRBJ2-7,TGTGCCAGCAGCACGAGCTACGAGCAGTACTTC,CASSTSYEQYF
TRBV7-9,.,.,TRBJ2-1,TGTGCCAGCAGCTCCTCTATGGGGCCGTTACAGTTCTTC,CASSSSMGPLQFF
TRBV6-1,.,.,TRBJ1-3,TGTGCCAGCAATACCGGGACACCTTCTGGAAACACCATATATTTT,CASNTGTPSGNTIYF
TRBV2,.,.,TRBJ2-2,TGTGCCAGCAGTGTGGGGGGAGCGAACACCGGGGAGCTGTTTTTT,CASSVGGANTGELFF
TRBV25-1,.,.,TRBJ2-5,TGTGCCAGCAGCCTGTTCGGCGGCGAGACCCAGTACTTC,CASSLFGGETQYF
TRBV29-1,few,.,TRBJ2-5,TGCAGCGCACAAATGAGGGCAGAAGAGACCCAGTACTTC,CSAQMRAEETQYF
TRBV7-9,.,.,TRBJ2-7,TGTGCCAGCAGCTTGCCCGGTGGTTCCCACGAGCAGTACTTC,CASSLPGGSHEQYF
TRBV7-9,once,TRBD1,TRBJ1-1,TGTGCCAGCAGCTTAGTCCCGACAGGGGATACTGAAGCTTTCTTT,CASSLVPTGDTEAFF
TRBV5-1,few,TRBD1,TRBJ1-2,TGCGCCAGCAGCAGGACAGGGGGCAATGGCTACACCTTC,CASSRTGGNGYTF
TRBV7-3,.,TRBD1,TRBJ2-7,TGTGCCAGCAGCTTAGACAGGGCCTACGAGCAGTACTTC,CASSLDRAYEQYF
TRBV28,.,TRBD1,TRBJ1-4,TGTGCCAGCAGTCCCGGACAGGAAAGAGAAAAACTGTTTTTT,CASSPGQEREKLFF
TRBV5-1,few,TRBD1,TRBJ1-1,TGCGCCAGCAGCTTAATATCGACAGGGAGTAACACTGAAGCTTTCTTT,CASSLISTGSNTEAFF
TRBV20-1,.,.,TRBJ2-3,TGCAGTGCACCGGGAACAGATACGCAGTATTTT,CSAPGTDTQYF